This passage covers 3 T cell receptor beta chains from one sample sequenced in a study of regulatory T cells in long-lasting Graves disease. Time point meaning: persistent/refractory GD, antithyroid drugs over 5 years with positive TRAb. The TCR library was made from RNA extracted from PBMCs. iRepertoire HTBI primers and Arm-PCR of CDR3 regions built TCR beta libraries. TCRdb independently ran MiXCR on the multiplex PCR reads; one entry per CDR3 protein. The sample holds 400,000 to 450,000 distinct CDR3 sequences, around 22% seen once. This specimen consisted of peripheral blood mononuclear cells (PBMCs), obtained when the disease was refractory, from a patient treated with antithyroid drugs. All receptors come from a female donor with Graves disease.

This clonotype was recorded a few times. This rearrangement joins TRBV12-3 or TRBV12-4 to TRBJ2-2; TRBD1 matches at 8 bases. The CDR3 loop spans 15 amino acids. V shed 7 bases and J 6 bases; nucleotides not matched to a gene: 10. CDR3 protein: CASTPRTGNAGELFF. CDR3 bases: TGTGCCAGCACTCCGAGGACAGGGAATGCCGGGGAGCTGTTTTTT.

This clonotype came up a few times. This chain connects TRBV6-5 to TRBJ1-1; no definite D call. CDR1 and CDR2 from the germline V gene are MNHEY and SVGAGI. This CDR3 comprises 15 residues. V shed 4 bases and J shed 3 bases, with 15 bases lying between them. The CDR3 bases are TGTGCCAGCAGTTCCCTTATATTTACGGACACTGAAGCTTTCTTT. Encoded protein: CASSSLIFTDTEAFF.

This clonotype showed up just a few times. The chain is built from TRBV7-2 and TRBJ2-4; 7 nucleotides agree with TRBD1. The junction had 12 bases not matched to a gene; V was cut back by 4 bases and J by 15 bases. CDR3 length equals 13 residues. Germline CDR1 reads SGHTA; CDR2 reads FQGNSA. The chain's CDR3 is CASSYPGQNFRYF. Written as DNA, the CDR3 is TGTGCCAGCAGCTATCCGGGACAGAACTTTCGGTACTTC.